The rows below give T cell receptor beta chains drawn from one sample of a study of T-cell memory formation after mild COVID-19. Each CDR3 protein is one row after TCRdb ran MiXCR on the 5' RACE reads. Of about 110,000 distinct CDR3 sequences detected, around a fifth appear once; the ten largest clones hold around 40%. Source material: PBMCs or a T cell subset sorted from them (not recorded which). These receptors came from a man between 18 and 29 years old who had mild COVID-19 (a few samples of this study predate the infection). Cell type and time point are not known. Each CDR3 is given with its conserved first and last residue. A D gene is named only where the DNA matches it firmly. Clone size is stated in some rows and not others, as once, few, many or a class when expanded.

CDR3	DNA	V	size	D	J
CASSLLQGAQGNEQFF	TGTGCCAGCAGCTTATTACAGGGGGCGCAGGGGAATGAGCAGTTCTTC	TRBV5-6	.	TRBD1	TRBJ2-1
CASSPQLAGTNTQYF	TGTGCCAGCAGCCCCCAGCTAGCGGGCACAAATACGCAGTATTTT	TRBV11-2	few	TRBD2	TRBJ2-3
CASSPTAGGPQETQYF	TGTGCCAGCAGCCCCACAGCGGGGGGTCCTCAAGAGACCCAGTACTTC	TRBV7-9	few	TRBD2	TRBJ2-5
CASSLDPGGGYNEQFF	TGTGCCAGCAGCTTAGATCCCGGAGGGGGGTACAATGAGCAGTTCTTC	TRBV11-2	few	.	TRBJ2-1
CASSEAGGKHTDTQYF	TGTGCCAGCAGTGAGGCGGGGGGAAAACACACAGATACGCAGTATTTT	TRBV6-4	few	TRBD2	TRBJ2-3
CASSQEVSSYNEQFF	TGTGCCAGCAGCCAAGAAGTGAGCTCCTACAATGAGCAGTTCTTC	TRBV4-2	few	.	TRBJ2-1
CASISGATDTQYF	TGTGCCAGCATCTCAGGGGCCACAGATACGCAGTATTTT	TRBV7-8	few	.	TRBJ2-3
CASSLPQNTGELFF	TGTGCCAGCAGCTTGCCCCAGAACACCGGGGAGCTGTTTTTT	TRBV5-4	.	.	TRBJ2-2
CATREGLSYEQYF	TGTGCCACCAGGGAGGGACTTTCCTACGAGCAGTACTTC	TRBV24-1	.	.	TRBJ2-7
CASSGDIDRAYEQYF	TGTGCCAGCAGCGGAGATATAGACAGGGCCTACGAGCAGTACTTC	TRBV7-9	.	TRBD1	TRBJ2-7
CASSVGMGRTSQETQYF	TGCGCCAGCAGCGTGGGAATGGGACGGACCTCCCAAGAGACCCAGTACTTC	TRBV5-1	.	.	TRBJ2-5
CASSLEGGGEDEKLFF	TGTGCCAGCAGCTTGGAGGGTGGAGGGGAAGATGAAAAACTGTTTTTT	TRBV5-5	few	.	TRBJ1-4
CASSVDRGTDTQYF	TGTGCCAGCAGCGTAGATAGGGGCACAGATACGCAGTATTTT	TRBV9	few	.	TRBJ2-3
CASSPGGAQGYTF	TGTGCCAGCAGTCCAGGGGGGGCGCAAGGCTACACCTTC	TRBV12-3/TRBV12-4	few	TRBD1	TRBJ1-2
CASSFIARRNTGELFF	TGTGCCAGCAGCTTTATCGCCCGGCGGAACACCGGGGAGCTGTTTTTT	TRBV7-8	few	.	TRBJ2-2
CASSSLPGRWGYTF	TGTGCCAGCAGCTCGTTGCCAGGTCGATGGGGCTACACCTTC	TRBV7-9	few	.	TRBJ1-2
CASKAGTHTEAFF	TGTGCCAGCAAAGCAGGTACGCACACTGAAGCTTTCTTT	TRBV13	.	.	TRBJ1-1
CASSSTIAGPYNEQFF	TGTGCCAGCAGCTCTACAATAGCGGGACCCTACAATGAGCAGTTCTTC	TRBV7-9	.	TRBD2	TRBJ2-1
CASSVSPYGGTGELFF	TGTGCCAGCAGCGTCTCTCCCTATGGAGGGACCGGGGAGCTGTTTTTT	TRBV9	.	.	TRBJ2-2
CATSETGAHTGELFF	TGTGCCACCAGTGAAACAGGGGCGCACACCGGGGAGCTGTTTTTT	TRBV24-1	few	TRBD1	TRBJ2-2
CASSSGHITGNTIYF	TGTGCCAGCAGCTCGGGACATATCACTGGAAACACCATATATTTT	TRBV7-9	few	.	TRBJ1-3
CASSEAANGPGNTEAFF	TGTGCCAGCAGTGAAGCGGCGAACGGCCCGGGGAACACTGAAGCTTTCTTT	TRBV2	.	.	TRBJ1-1
CASSLLLAGGPKDTQYF	TGTGCCAGCAGCTTATTACTAGCGGGGGGCCCCAAAGATACGCAGTATTTT	TRBV7-6	.	TRBD2	TRBJ2-3
CASSLSNTEAFF	TGTGCCAGCAGTCTAAGCAACACTGAAGCTTTCTTT	TRBV12-3/TRBV12-4	.	.	TRBJ1-1
CASSLSPYRGEGNQPQHF	TGTGCCAGCAGCCTTTCCCCCTATAGGGGCGAGGGCAATCAGCCCCAGCATTTT	TRBV7-2	few	.	TRBJ1-5
CASSYGWGSNQPQHF	TGTGCCAGCAGTTATGGTTGGGGGAGCAATCAGCCCCAGCATTTT	TRBV6-2/TRBV6-3	few	.	TRBJ1-5
CASRGAGEKLFF	TGTGCCAGTCGGGGGGCAGGGGAAAAACTGTTTTTT	TRBV12-3/TRBV12-4	.	.	TRBJ1-4
CASSSGAGRGLSYEQYF	TGCGCCAGCAGCTCTGGGGCAGGCAGGGGGCTCTCCTACGAGCAGTACTTC	TRBV4-1	.	TRBD1	TRBJ2-7
CASRTSLQETQYF	TGTGCCAGCAGGACTAGTTTACAAGAGACCCAGTACTTC	TRBV12-3/TRBV12-4	.	.	TRBJ2-5
CASSYSLAGDISYSYNEQFF	TGTGCCAGCAGTTACTCACTAGCGGGGGATATATCCTACTCCTACAATGAGCAGTTCTTC	TRBV6-2/TRBV6-3	few	TRBD2	TRBJ2-1
CASSPRDAEVDTQYF	TGCGCCAGCAGCCCTCGAGATGCGGAGGTTGATACGCAGTATTTT	TRBV4-3	.	.	TRBJ2-3
CASSQDVLSGGALDTQYF	TGCGCCAGCAGCCAAGATGTCCTTAGCGGGGGGGCACTAGATACGCAGTATTTT	TRBV4-3	.	TRBD2	TRBJ2-3
CASSSPGGGFGELFF	TGTGCCAGCAGCTCCCCCGGGGGAGGGTTCGGGGAGCTGTTTTTT	TRBV7-6	.	TRBD2	TRBJ2-2
CASSLEGEGTDTQYF	TGCGCCAGCAGCTTGGAGGGGGAAGGCACAGATACGCAGTATTTT	TRBV5-1	.	.	TRBJ2-3
CASSAGTGNTIYF	TGTGCCAGCAGTGCAGGGACTGGAAACACCATATATTTT	TRBV27	.	.	TRBJ1-3
CASSQGKGSFVGYTF	TGCGCCAGCAGCCAAGGTAAAGGTTCCTTCGTTGGCTACACCTTC	TRBV4-1	few	.	TRBJ1-2
CATSGTESSYEQYF	TGTGCCACCAGTGGAACAGAGAGCTCCTACGAGCAGTACTTC	TRBV24-1	.	.	TRBJ2-7
CASSSGGSYTGELFF	TGTGCCAGCAGCTCGGGGGGGTCTTACACCGGGGAGCTGTTTTTT	TRBV27	few	TRBD2	TRBJ2-2
CASSPRSQGGGNTIYF	TGTGCCAGCAGCCCCCGTTCGCAGGGAGGAGGAAACACCATATATTTT	TRBV11-2	.	.	TRBJ1-3
CSARDSGQAEKLFF	TGCAGTGCTAGAGATTCCGGACAAGCTGAAAAACTGTTTTTT	TRBV20-1	.	.	TRBJ1-4
CASSQDSGFGNEQFF	TGCGCCAGCAGCCAAGATTCAGGGTTTGGGAATGAGCAGTTCTTC	TRBV4-3	.	.	TRBJ2-1